Listed below are T cell receptor beta chains from one sample, sequenced in a study of blood T cell repertoires in COVID-19. Some clones are missing from TCRdb's copy, which holds only in-frame ones; the method was immunoSEQ multiplex PCR. This table has about 190,000 clones, roughly 90% appearing once. Sequencing input: peripheral blood. These receptors came from a man between 18 and 35 years old with active or convalescent COVID-19. Both conserved end residues are part of each CDR3. The D gene is left open where the match is weak. Where a row states a size, it is once, few, many or the class of an expanded clone; other rows omit it.

D: TRBD1
V: TRBV2
size: NA
J: TRBJ1-2
CDR3: CASNPDRWSLNYGYTF
DNA: TGTGCCAGCAATCCGGACAGGTGGTCCCTTAACTATGGCTACACCTTC

D: NA
V: TRBV30
size: once
J: TRBJ2-2
CDR3: CAWTQPVQVAGELFF
DNA: TGTGCCTGGACGCAACCCGTACAGGTCGCCGGGGAGCTGTTTTTT

D: TRBD1
V: TRBV5-4
size: NA
J: TRBJ1-6
CDR3: CASSTTGEVSPLHF
DNA: TGTGCCAGCAGCACGACAGGGGAGGTCTCACCCCTCCACTTT

D: TRBD1
V: TRBV6-5
size: few
J: TRBJ1-2
CDR3: CASSYSKQGHRGGYTF
DNA: TGTGCCAGCAGTTACTCGAAACAGGGCCACAGGGGTGGCTACACCTTC

D: TRBD1
V: TRBV9
size: NA
J: TRBJ2-2
CDR3: CASSPGTGGDTGELFF
DNA: TGTGCCAGCAGCCCCGGGACAGGGGGCGACACCGGGGAGCTGTTTTTT

D: NA
V: TRBV5-1
size: NA
J: TRBJ1-4
CDR3: CASSLLGEGGEKLFF
DNA: TGCGCCAGCAGCTTGTTGGGGGAAGGGGGTGAAAAACTGTTTTTT

D: NA
V: TRBV12-5
size: NA
J: TRBJ1-1
CDR3: CASGRGARGTEAFF
DNA: TGTGCTAGTGGTCGGGGGGCTAGAGGCACTGAAGCTTTCTTT

D: TRBD1
V: TRBV28
size: NA
J: TRBJ1-2
CDR3: CASSPGQGGSSLRLYTF
DNA: TGTGCCAGCAGCCCGGGACAGGGGGGATCATCACTTCGCCTCTACACCTTC

D: TRBD1
V: TRBV6-5
size: once
J: TRBJ2-1
CDR3: CASSSGQGYNEQFF
DNA: TGTGCCAGCAGTTCCGGACAGGGTTACAATGAGCAGTTCTTC

D: TRBD1
V: TRBV11-2
size: NA
J: TRBJ1-2
CDR3: CASSPGTGELGGYTF
DNA: TGTGCCAGCAGCCCCGGGACAGGGGAGCTTGGTGGCTACACCTTC

D: TRBD1
V: TRBV9
size: NA
J: TRBJ2-7
CDR3: CASSVGTGFSYEQYF
DNA: TGTGCCAGCAGCGTGGGGACAGGGTTCTCCTACGAGCAGTACTTC

D: TRBD1
V: TRBV6-6
size: once
J: TRBJ1-3
CDR3: CASSGDRVKGNTIYF
DNA: TGTGCCAGCAGTGGGGACAGGGTAAAAGGAAACACCATATATTTT

D: NA
V: TRBV6-4
size: NA
J: TRBJ1-3
CDR3: CASTKGNTIYF
DNA: TGTGCCAGCACCAAAGGAAACACCATATATTTT